This T cell receptor (beta chain) is from a study of T cells in Graves' hyperthyroidism and ophthalmopathy. Germline V gives CDR1 SNHLY, CDR2 FYNNEI. CDR3 length: 13 residues. TCR beta CDR3 regions were amplified from RNA transcripts. A first-round RT-PCR of the TCR CDR3 used the HTBI primer set. Each CDR3 protein is one row after TCRdb ran MiXCR on the multiplex PCR reads. The sample has roughly 800,000 distinct CDR3 sequences, over 35% seen once. As concerns this clonotype: The junction departs from the called germline gene at one end, perhaps through a read error.

Sequencing was performed on blood. The chain joins TRBV2 to TRBJ1-6; D gene unclear. This clonotype was sampled from a man younger than 30 with Graves' hyperthyroidism. The DNA for the CDR3 is TGTGCCACCAGTTACCACCAGGAACGGTCCCTCCACTTT. It specifies CATSYHQERSLHF.